One and the same sample provided the 29 T cell receptor beta chains below, sequenced in a study of read filtering for tumor transcriptome and immune sequencing. From roughly 400 ng of RNA, a library with molecular barcoded alpha/delta and beta/gamma adaptors was made. TCRdb re-analysed the reads in MiXCR, keeping a single row per CDR3 protein. The table includes around 50,000 distinct CDR3 sequences, around 12% detected once. The sequenced material came from a population of CD138-negative cells sorted from bone marrow. These receptors came from a donor aged 40 or older with multiple myeloma.

Of note for this clonotype: A much larger clone lies a single base off, so this may be a read error. The chain recombines TRBV12-3 or TRBV12-4 with TRBJ1-5; no firm D call. CDR3 length equals 16 residues. The DNA for the CDR3 is TGTGTCAGCAGTTTAAGTCTAGCTAATAGCAATCAGCCCCAGCATTTT. Translated: CVSSLSLANSNQPQHF.

This clonotype appeared many times. This chain connects TRBV9 to TRBJ1-1, with TRBD1 as a possible D gene (5 bases). The CDR3 contains 13 residues. The V gene's germline CDR1 is SGDLS and CDR2 YYNGEE. V dropped 8 bases and J dropped 5 bases, with 16 bases sitting between them. DNA of the CDR3: TGTGCCAGTGGGAAGGAGGGGTTGACTGAAGCTTTCTTT. This translates into CASGKEGLTEAFF.

This clonotype appeared many times. The chain has TRBV6-2 or TRBV6-3 and TRBJ2-3; D uncertain. V gave up 6 bases and J gave up 4 bases, with 11 bases separating them. The CDR3 contains 13 residues. Per germline, CDR1 MNHEY and CDR2 SVGEGT. In DNA, the CDR3 is TGTGCCAGCAGGGTAGTTCGGGCAGATACGCAGTATTTT. Residues: CASRVVRADTQYF.

This clonotype was detected ten times or more. The V gene is TRBV6-6, the J gene TRBJ2-4; possible D gene TRBD1, 5 bases. Germline V gene data show CDR1 as MNHNY and CDR2 as SVGAGI (reference sequence). CDR3 length: 15 residues. Trimming pared 7 bases from V and 0 bases from J, leaving 13 bases between. The CDR3 sequence is CASKDILLAKNIQYF. In nucleotides, the CDR3 is TGTGCCAGCAAGGACATTTTACTAGCCAAAAACATTCAGTACTTC.

Many counts were recorded for this clonotype. The chain links TRBV20-1 to TRBJ2-3, with 7 bases fitting TRBD2. The germline CDR1 and CDR2 sequences are DFQATT and SNEGSKA (reference sequence). CDR3 length equals 17 residues. V trimming: 3 bases; J trimming: 0 bases; junction bases outside the gene matches: 12. The DNA for the CDR3 is TGCAGTGCTAGTATCGCGGGGGAGTCTACTAGCACAGATACGCAGTATTTT. This gives the protein CSASIAGESTSTDTQYF.

This clonotype was counted many times. Here the CDR3 DNA reads TGTGCCAGCTACCAGGGGCGAGTCAATCAGCCCCAGCATTTT. Protein product: CASYQGRVNQPQHF. This chain uses TRBV6-1 with TRBJ1-5; tentative D call: TRBD1 (6 bases). Between the trimmed V and J ends, which lost 8 bases and 3 bases, there was a span of 14 bases. This CDR3 spans 14 amino acids. In germline, CDR1 is MNHNS, CDR2 SASEGT.

This clonotype was seen ten or more times. The chain employs TRBV20-1 and TRBJ1-1; D uncertain. The CDR3 sequence is 11 residues long. In germline, CDR1 is DFQATT, CDR2 SNEGSKA (reference sequence). V gave up 3 bases and J gave up 3 bases, with 5 bases separating them. The CDR3 DNA follows: TGCAGTGCTAGGCATGACACTGAAGCTTTCTTT. Translating gives CSARHDTEAFF.

V and J are TRBV29-1 and TRBJ2-7; 10 nucleotides line up with TRBD1. The CDR3 runs 14 residues. Trimming took 5 bases from V and 5 from J; bases not matched to a gene: 9. Germline values: CDR1 SQVTM, CDR2 ANQGSEA. The CDR3 sequence: CSVYRPGQGNEQYF. Written as DNA, the CDR3 is TGCAGCGTTTATAGACCGGGACAGGGGAACGAGCAGTACTTC.

The chain links TRBV5-1 to TRBJ2-7; D is ambiguous. Trimming took off 4 bases at V and 4 bases at J, with 9 bases between the two ends. The CDR3 loop spans 12 amino acids. Looked up from germline, CDR1 is SGHRS and CDR2 is YFSETQ. The CDR3 DNA sequence: TGCGCCAGCAGCCTTAACGTTTACGAGCAGTACTTC. Protein product: CASSLNVYEQYF.

As concerns this clonotype: The CDR3 does not close with the conserved phenylalanine or tryptophan, likely indicating a read error. The J gene is TRBJ1-5, the V gene TRBV5-8; D unclear. The CDR3 extends over 15 amino acids. CDR1 SGHTS and CDR2 YDEGEE come from the germline V gene. The CDR3 coding sequence is TGTGCCGGCAGCTTATTACTTCAGGACAATCAGCCCCAGCATTAT. Residues: CAGSLLLQDNQPQHY.

The table lists this clonotype with a few counts. This chain connects TRBV7-3 to TRBJ2-2; unclear D gene. In germline, CDR1 is SGHTA, CDR2 FQGTGA. This CDR3 region has 12 residues. V gave up 4 bases and J gave up 7 bases, with 7 bases separating them. The CDR3, as DNA: TGTGCCAGCAGCTCGAGTATCGGGGAGCTGTTTTTT. It translates to CASSSSIGELFF. Based on the CDR3 plus reference TRBV7-3 and TRBJ2-2, the full variable domain is GAGVSQTPSNKVTEKGKYVELRCDPISGHTALYWYRQSLGQGPEFLIYFQGTGAADDSGLPNDRFFAVRPEGSVSTLKIQRTERGDSAVYLCASSSSIGELFFGEGSRLTVL.

In its sample, this clonotype was seen many times. V and J are TRBV7-9 and TRBJ1-5; D call uncertain. The CDR3 contains 15 residues. Trimming took 2 bases from V and 6 from J, leaving 14 bases between them. Germline V CDR1 and CDR2: SEHNR, FQNEAQ (reference sequence). CDR3 in amino acids: CASSLSGRLGQPQHF. As DNA, the CDR3 is TGTGCCAGCAGCTTATCGGGCAGGTTAGGTCAGCCCCAGCATTTT.

The chain is built from TRBV6-5 and TRBJ1-2; the match to TRBD1 covers 7 bases. Unmatched junction bases numbered 9, after V lost 2 bases and J lost 9 bases. The CDR3 has 14 residues. CDR1 and CDR2 from the germline V gene are MNHEY and SVGAGI. The CDR3, as DNA: TGTGCCAGCAGTTACGCGGGACAGAATCGGCGCTACACCTTC. This codes for CASSYAGQNRRYTF.

This clonotype was seen a handful of times. A single base separates this from a much larger clone, so it may be a read error. V and J are TRBV7-9 and TRBJ2-5, with no clear D. V lost 6 bases and J 1 base, leaving 12 bases between the germline ends. The germline CDR1 and CDR2 sequences are SEHNR and FQNEAQ (reference sequence). CDR3 length: 14 residues. The CDR3 DNA reads as TGTGCCAGCAGTTGGCCCCACAGCCAAGAGACCCAGTACTTC. It specifies CASSWPHSQETQYF. Full variable domain (rest looked up from reference TRBV7-9 and TRBJ2-5): DTGVSQNPRHKITKRGQNVTFRCDPISEHNRLYWYRQTLGQGPEFLTYFQNEAQLEKSRLLSDRFSAERPKGSFSTLEIQRTEQGDSAMYLCASSWPHSQETQYFGPGTRLLVL.

In its sample, this clonotype was seen many times. This chain connects TRBV11-2 to TRBJ2-1, with 7 bases fitting TRBD2. Trimming cost V 5 bases and J 2 bases; bases outside gene matches: 0. Germline CDR1 and CDR2: SGHAT and FQNNGV. The CDR3 consists of 13 residues. The CDR3 region is CASSGGAYNEQFF. The CDR3 bases are TGTGCCAGCAGCGGGGGGGCCTACAATGAGCAGTTCTTC.

This clonotype occurred a few times. This sequence joins TRBV20-1 and TRBJ2-3; D ambiguous. CDR3 length: 14 amino acids. Per the germline V gene, CDR1 is DFQATT and CDR2 is SNEGSKA (reference sequence). V lost 0 bases and J lost 3, with 10 bases in between. CDR3 nucleotide sequence: TGCAGTGCTAGAGAGCCCCGGAGAACAGATACGCAGTATTTT. This translates into CSAREPRRTDTQYF.

This clonotype was observed many times. V and J are TRBV7-9 and TRBJ1-1, with unresolved D. V lost 3 bases, J lost 0 bases, and 11 bases lay in between. The CDR3 extends over 15 amino acids. Germline assignment: CDR1 SEHNR and CDR2 FQNEAQ (reference sequence). This CDR3 reads CASSFHGGMNTEAFF. The CDR3 coding sequence is TGTGCCAGCAGCTTTCACGGCGGCATGAACACTGAAGCTTTCTTT.

This clonotype has only a few counts. V gene TRBV7-2 combines with J gene TRBJ2-5; 7 bases are shared with TRBD2. The CDR3 is made up of 15 amino acids. Germline V gene lookup returns CDR1 SGHTA and CDR2 FQGNSA. V gave up 5 bases and J gave up 7 bases; unmatched junction bases: 13. The CDR3 bases are TGTGCCAGCAGCCCTCCGGGACTCGGCGGGGGGACCCAGTACTTC. This codes for CASSPPGLGGGTQYF. Supplemented by reference TRBV7-2 and TRBJ2-5, the full variable domain reads GAGVSQSPSNKVTEKGKDVELRCDPISGHTALYWYRQSLGQGLEFLIYFQGNSAPDKSGLPSDRFSAERTGGSVSTLTIQRTQQEDSAVYLCASSPPGLGGGTQYFGPGTRLLVL.

This clonotype has a count of ten or more. V and J are TRBV3-1 and TRBJ1-2, with D unclear. CDR1 and CDR2 from the germline V gene are LGHDT and YNNKEL (reference sequence). V gave up 4 bases and J gave up 6 bases, with 12 bases separating them. This CDR3 spans 13 amino acids. CDR3: CASSPQRRDGYTF. DNA for the CDR3: TGTGCCAGCAGCCCTCAGAGGAGAGATGGCTACACCTTC.

In this sample, this clonotype turned up many times. The chain joins TRBV6-2 or TRBV6-3 to TRBJ2-2, with TRBD1 identical over 7 bases. The germline V gene encodes CDR1 MNHEY and CDR2 SVGEGT. This CDR3 contains 18 residues. With 5 bases clipped from V and 4 bases from J, the junction kept 16 bases outside the gene matches. CDR3 sequence (DNA): TGTGCCAGCAGTCGACCCTCAGACAGGGCTGTGGGCACCGGGGAGCTGTTTTTT. Protein product: CASSRPSDRAVGTGELFF.

This clonotype was detected many times. The V gene is TRBV6-5, the J gene TRBJ1-5; TRBD1 is a possible D gene (6 bases). The germline V gene has CDR1 MNHEY and CDR2 SVGAGI. The CDR3 is made up of 16 amino acids. Trimming took off 0 bases at V and 4 bases at J, with 13 bases between the two ends. The CDR3 coding sequence is TGTGCCAGCAGTTACTCGAGGAAGGGGGGGAATCAGCCCCAGCATTTT. This translates into CASSYSRKGGNQPQHF.

As to this clonotype: This clone may be a read error of a much larger clone one base away. The V and J genes are TRBV11-2 and TRBJ1-4; D is ambiguous. CDR3 length: 16 amino acids. The V and J ends lost 4 bases and 3 bases respectively, with 15 bases between them. Germline V lookup: CDR1 SGHAT, CDR2 FQNNGV. In nucleotides, the CDR3 is TGTGCCAGCAGCTCTAACGGAGCTGCAGCTAATGAAAAACTGTTTTTT. It encodes CASSSNGAAANEKLFF.

On this clonotype itself: The final CDR3 position lacks the conserved phenylalanine or tryptophan, pointing to a likely read error. The chain couples TRBV4-1 to TRBJ2-7, with 7 bases matching TRBD1. The length of the CDR3 is 17 residues. Germline V gene data show CDR1 as MGHRA and CDR2 as YSYEKL. V lost 1 base to trimming and J lost 3 bases; unmatched junction nucleotides: 12. In DNA form, the CDR3 reads TGCGCCAGCAGCCAAGGGGCTAGACAGGGAGTATTCTACGAGCAGTACCTA. This gives the protein CASSQGARQGVFYEQYL.

This clonotype was found many times. J is TRBJ2-3 and V is TRBV6-2 or TRBV6-3; D is perhaps TRBD2 (5 bases). V dropped 6 bases and J dropped 1 base, with 17 bases sitting between them. Germline V gene sequence: CDR1 MNHEY, CDR2 SVGEGT. The CDR3 has 16 amino acids. CDR3 region: CASSSVWTPGTDTQYF. As DNA, the CDR3 is TGTGCCAGCAGCTCCGTGTGGACTCCCGGCACAGATACGCAGTATTTT.

This clonotype has at least ten counts. In DNA form, the CDR3 reads TGTGCCAGCAGCAATACCGGGACAGGGAAGGCCGGGGAGCTGTTTTTT. This codes for CASSNTGTGKAGELFF. This sequence joins TRBV5-8 and TRBJ2-2; 9 bases align to TRBD1. CDR3 length equals 16 residues. CDR1 is SGHTS and CDR2 is YDEGEE in the germline V gene. V trimming: 4 bases; J trimming: 6 bases; junction bases outside the gene matches: 10.

Only a few counts were recorded for this clonotype. V gene TRBV10-2 combines with J gene TRBJ2-7; 8 bases are shared with TRBD1. The V gene end was trimmed by 2 bases and the J gene end by 6 bases; junction bases not matched to a gene: 9. The CDR3 totals 15 residues. Germline-derived CDR1 and CDR2 are WSHSY and SAAADI. The CDR3 loop reads CASSEAPADRVEQYF. The CDR3 region has the DNA TGCGCCAGCAGTGAGGCTCCAGCGGACAGGGTCGAGCAGTACTTC.

Only a few counts were recorded for this clonotype. The V gene is TRBV11-2, the J gene TRBJ2-1, with TRBD2 as a possible D gene (5 bases). Trimming shortened V by 5 bases and J by 4 bases, and 15 bases separated the two germline ends. Germline V gives CDR1 SGHAT, CDR2 FQNNGV. The CDR3 consists of 15 residues. CDR3 nucleotide sequence: TGTGCCAGCAGCGCCGGGGTAGGGAATTACAATGAGCAGTTCTTC. It translates to CASSAGVGNYNEQFF.

As concerns this clonotype: A read error is likely here: a far larger clone is one base away. The V gene is TRBV11-3, the J gene TRBJ2-1, with 8 bases aligning to TRBD2. The CDR3 covers 17 residues. Germline CDR1 reads SGHNT; CDR2 reads YENEEA. CDR3 sequence (DNA): TGTGCCAGCGGCTTAGATGGACGACTAGCGAACTACAATGAGCAGTTCTTC. Amino acid sequence: CASGLDGRLANYNEQFF.

A remark on this clonotype: A read error may be the cause here, since a much bigger clone is one base away. V and J are TRBV7-3 and TRBJ2-2; D possibly corresponds to TRBD2 (5 bases). The CDR3 loop spans 16 amino acids. V shed 5 bases and J shed 2 bases, with 15 bases lying between them. Germline-derived CDR1 and CDR2 are SGHTA and FQGTGA. CDR3 amino acids: CASSRNEGSNTGELFF. The CDR3 coding sequence is TGTGCCAGCAGCCGTAACGAGGGATCAAACACCGGGGAGCTGTTTTTT.